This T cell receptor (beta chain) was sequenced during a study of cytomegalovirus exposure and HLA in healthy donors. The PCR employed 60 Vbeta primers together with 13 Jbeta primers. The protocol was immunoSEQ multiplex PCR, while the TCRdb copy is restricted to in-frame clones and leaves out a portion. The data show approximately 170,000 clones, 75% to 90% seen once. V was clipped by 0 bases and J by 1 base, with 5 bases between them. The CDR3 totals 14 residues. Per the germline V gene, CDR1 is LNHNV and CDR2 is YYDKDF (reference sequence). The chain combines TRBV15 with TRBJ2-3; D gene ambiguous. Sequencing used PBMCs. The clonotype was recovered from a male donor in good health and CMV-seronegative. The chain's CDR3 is CATSRDLGTDTQYF. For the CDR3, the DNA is TGTGCCACCAGCAGAGATCTAGGCACAGATACGCAGTATTTT.